These T cell receptor beta chains were read from a single sample in a study of blood T cell repertoires in COVID-19. Profiling relied on immunoSEQ multiplex PCR, and the TCRdb table lists in-frame clones only, not all of them. The sample lists roughly 240,000 clones; 80% to 90% were seen once. Sequencing used PBMCs or T cells enriched from blood (not recorded which). The receptor set was obtained from a man aged 50-59 years who had been exposed to COVID-19. CDR3s include the opening cysteine and the closing phenylalanine or tryptophan. The D gene is left open where the match is weak.

>TRBJ1-1|TRBV30|.
TGTGCCTGGAGTGAAGGGACACTTACCTGGAACACTGAAGCTTTCTTT
CAWSEGTLTWNTEAFF
>TRBJ1-5|TRBV10-3|TRBD1
TGTGCCACACGGACAGGGTTCAATCAGCCCCAGCATTTT
CATRTGFNQPQHF
>TRBJ2-3|TRBV11-3|TRBD1
TGTGCCAGCAGCTTAGACGAAAAGGGGGCGCCGCCGGGGGATACGCAGTATTTT
CASSLDEKGAPPGDTQYF
>TRBJ2-2|TRBV7-9|TRBD2
TGTGCCAGCAGCTCCGCTAGCGGGAGGAACACCGGGGAGCTGTTTTTT
CASSSASGRNTGELFF
>TRBJ2-3|TRBV28|TRBD1
TGTGCCAGCAGGAAAACAGGGGGCGACCGGAATACGCAGTATTTT
CASRKTGGDRNTQYF
>TRBJ1-2|TRBV11-2|.
TGTGCCAGCAGCCCCGGGACAGGCTACACCTTC
CASSPGTGYTF
>TRBJ1-5|TRBV24-1|.
TGTGCCACCAGTGATTTGGGGCAGCCACAGCATTTT
CATSDLGQPQHF
>TRBJ1-2|TRBV4-2|.
TGTGCCAGCAGCCCACTCGGTCGGGACTACGGCTACACCTTC
CASSPLGRDYGYTF
>TRBJ1-4|TRBV5-1|TRBD1
TGCGCCAGCAGCTCGGGACAGGTTAATGAAAAACTGTTTTTT
CASSSGQVNEKLFF
>TRBJ1-2|TRBV5-6|.
TGTGCCAGCAGCTTGGGCGGCCCGGGTCTCGCCCATGGCTACACCTTC
CASSLGGPGLAHGYTF
>TRBJ2-5|TRBV19|.
TGTGCCAGTAGTATAGCTGCTAGCGTTGAGACCCAGTACTTC
CASSIAASVETQYF
>TRBJ1-2|TRBV2|TRBD1
TGTGCCAGCCGGGACAGGGTGGCGCTAGGCTATGGCTACACCTTC
CASRDRVALGYGYTF
>TRBJ1-2|TRBV28|.
TGTGCCAGCAGACTAGAAGCCTATGGCTACACCTTC
CASRLEAYGYTF
>TRBJ1-5|TRBV28|.
TGTGCCAGCAGTTTGGGGGGGGGCTTCTATAATCAGCCCCAGCATTTT
CASSLGGGFYNQPQHF
>TRBJ1-2|TRBV20-1|.
TGCAGTGCTAGTGTACGGAACTATGGCTACACCTTC
CSASVRNYGYTF
>TRBJ1-4|TRBV5-6|TRBD1
TGTGCCAGCAGCCCCCCGGGACAGAGAGCAACTAATGAAAAACTGTTTTTT
CASSPPGQRATNEKLFF